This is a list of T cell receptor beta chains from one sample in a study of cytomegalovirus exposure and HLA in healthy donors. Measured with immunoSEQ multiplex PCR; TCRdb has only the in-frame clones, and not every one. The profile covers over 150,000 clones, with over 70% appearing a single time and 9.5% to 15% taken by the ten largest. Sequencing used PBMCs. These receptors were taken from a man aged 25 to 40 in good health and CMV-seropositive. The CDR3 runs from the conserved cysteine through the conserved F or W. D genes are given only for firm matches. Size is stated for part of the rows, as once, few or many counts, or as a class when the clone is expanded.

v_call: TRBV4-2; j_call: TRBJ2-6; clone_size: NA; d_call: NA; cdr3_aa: CASSHRAEAADSGANVLTF; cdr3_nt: TGTGCCAGCAGCCACAGAGCGGAGGCAGCTGACTCTGGGGCCAACGTCCTGACTTTC
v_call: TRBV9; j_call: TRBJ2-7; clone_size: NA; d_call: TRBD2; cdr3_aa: CASSKSGTRSQEQYF; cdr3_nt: TGTGCCAGCAGCAAATCAGGGACTAGGTCGCAAGAGCAGTACTTC
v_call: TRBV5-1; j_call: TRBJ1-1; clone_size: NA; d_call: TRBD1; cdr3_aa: CASSWTGGGSEAFF; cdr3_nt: TGCGCCAGCAGCTGGACAGGGGGCGGGTCTGAAGCTTTCTTT
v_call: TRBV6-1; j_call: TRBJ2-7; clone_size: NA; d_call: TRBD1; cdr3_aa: CASSEGFRTGGAYEQYF; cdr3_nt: TGTGCCAGCAGCGAAGGGTTCCGGACAGGGGGCGCCTACGAGCAGTACTTC
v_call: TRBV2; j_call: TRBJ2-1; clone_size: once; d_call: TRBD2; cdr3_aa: CASATGGRDGEQFF; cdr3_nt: TGTGCCAGCGCGACCGGGGGGAGGGACGGTGAGCAGTTCTTC
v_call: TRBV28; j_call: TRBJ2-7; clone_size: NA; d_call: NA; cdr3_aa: CASNTDRHYEQYF; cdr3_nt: TGTGCCAGCAACACAGACAGGCACTACGAGCAGTACTTC
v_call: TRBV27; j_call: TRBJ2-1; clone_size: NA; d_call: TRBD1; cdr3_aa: CASSPRQGGNEQFF; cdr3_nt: TGTGCCAGCAGCCCCCGACAGGGCGGCAATGAGCAGTTCTTC
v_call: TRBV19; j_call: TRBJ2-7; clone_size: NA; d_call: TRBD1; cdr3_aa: CASSVRQGYEQYF; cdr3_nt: TGTGCCAGTAGTGTCCGACAGGGGTACGAGCAGTACTTC
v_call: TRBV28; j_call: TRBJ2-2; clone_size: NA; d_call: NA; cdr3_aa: CASSFRGGTGELFF; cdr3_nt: TGTGCCAGCAGTTTTAGGGGGGGGACCGGGGAGCTGTTTTTT
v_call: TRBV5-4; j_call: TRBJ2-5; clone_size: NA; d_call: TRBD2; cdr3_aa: CASSTKREAGVETQYF; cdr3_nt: TGTGCCAGCAGCACGAAGCGGGAGGCCGGGGTAGAGACCCAGTACTTC
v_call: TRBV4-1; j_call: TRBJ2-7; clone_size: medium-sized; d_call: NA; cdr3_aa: CASSQVVGSYEQYF; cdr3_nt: TGCGCCAGCAGCCAAGTCGTCGGCTCCTACGAGCAGTACTTC
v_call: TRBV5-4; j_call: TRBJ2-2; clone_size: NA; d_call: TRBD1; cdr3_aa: CASRQGQGKTGELFF; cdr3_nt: TGTGCCAGCAGGCAGGGACAGGGTAAAACCGGGGAGCTGTTTTTT
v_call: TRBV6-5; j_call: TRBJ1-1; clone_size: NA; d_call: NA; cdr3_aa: CASRVTGAENTEAFF; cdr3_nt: TGTGCCAGCAGGGTGACAGGAGCGGAGAACACTGAAGCTTTCTTT
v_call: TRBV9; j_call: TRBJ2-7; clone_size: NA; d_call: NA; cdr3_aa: CASSVGPQSSYEQYF; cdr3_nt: TGTGCCAGCAGCGTAGGGCCGCAATCCTCCTACGAGCAGTACTTC
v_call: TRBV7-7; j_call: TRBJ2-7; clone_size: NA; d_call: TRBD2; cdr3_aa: CASSLAGAYEQYF; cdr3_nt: TGTGCTAGCAGCTTAGCGGGCGCCTACGAGCAGTACTTC
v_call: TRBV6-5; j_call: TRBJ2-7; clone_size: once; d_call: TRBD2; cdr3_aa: CASSYSVQSGSAEQYF; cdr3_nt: TGTGCCAGCAGTTACTCGGTACAAAGCGGGAGTGCCGAGCAGTACTTC
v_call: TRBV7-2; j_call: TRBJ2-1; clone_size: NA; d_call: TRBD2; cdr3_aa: CASSPQAGGNNEQFF; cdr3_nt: TGTGCCAGCAGCCCACAAGCGGGAGGGAATAATGAGCAGTTCTTC
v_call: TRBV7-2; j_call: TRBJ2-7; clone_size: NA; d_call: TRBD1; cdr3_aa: CASSSRGRSTYEQYF; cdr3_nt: TGTGCCAGCAGCTCCAGGGGGCGCAGTACCTACGAGCAGTACTTC
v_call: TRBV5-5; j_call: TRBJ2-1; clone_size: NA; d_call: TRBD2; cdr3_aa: CASSPIWGGTYNEQFF; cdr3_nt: TGTGCCAGCAGTCCTATATGGGGGGGGACCTACAATGAGCAGTTCTTC
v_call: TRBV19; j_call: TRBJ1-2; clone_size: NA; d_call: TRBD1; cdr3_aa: CASTRRQGGYYGYTF; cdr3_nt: TGTGCCAGTACCCGCCGACAGGGAGGATACTATGGCTACACCTTC
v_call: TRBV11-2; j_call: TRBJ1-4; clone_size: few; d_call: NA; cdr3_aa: CASSPGPNEKLFF; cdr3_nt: TGTGCCAGCAGCCCTGGGCCAAATGAAAAACTGTTTTTT
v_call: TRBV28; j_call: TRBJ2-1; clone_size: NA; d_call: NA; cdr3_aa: CASKDAGESYNEQFF; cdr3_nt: TGTGCCAGCAAAGACGCCGGGGAATCCTACAATGAGCAGTTCTTC
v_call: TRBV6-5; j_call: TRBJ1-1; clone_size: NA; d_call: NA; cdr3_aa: CASSYVGVGEAFF; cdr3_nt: TGTGCCAGCAGTTACGTAGGGGTAGGTGAAGCTTTCTTT
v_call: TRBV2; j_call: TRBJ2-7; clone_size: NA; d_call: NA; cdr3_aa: CASSDGQNYEQYF; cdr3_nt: TGTGCCAGCAGCGACGGACAGAACTACGAGCAGTACTTC
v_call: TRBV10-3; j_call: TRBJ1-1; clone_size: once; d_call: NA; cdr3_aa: CATGGLVNTEAFF; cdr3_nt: TGTGCCACCGGAGGATTAGTGAACACTGAAGCTTTCTTT
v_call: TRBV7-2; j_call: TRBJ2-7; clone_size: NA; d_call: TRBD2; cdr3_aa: CASSKGTSGRAEQYF; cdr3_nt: TGTGCCAGCAGCAAAGGGACTAGCGGGAGGGCCGAGCAGTACTTC
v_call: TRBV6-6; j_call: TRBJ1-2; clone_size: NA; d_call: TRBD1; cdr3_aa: CASKPTGGGRYTF; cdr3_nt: TGTGCCAGCAAGCCAACAGGGGGAGGACGCTACACCTTC
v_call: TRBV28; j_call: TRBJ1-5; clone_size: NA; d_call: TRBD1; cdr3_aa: CASSLGGTENQPQHF; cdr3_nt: TGTGCCAGCAGTTTAGGTGGGACAGAAAATCAGCCCCAGCATTTT
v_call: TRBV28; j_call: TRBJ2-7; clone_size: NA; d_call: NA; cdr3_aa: CASRGGNAYEQYF; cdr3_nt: TGTGCCAGCAGGGGCGGGAACGCCTACGAGCAGTACTTC
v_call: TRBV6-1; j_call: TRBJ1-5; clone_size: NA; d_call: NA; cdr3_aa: CASSGVFQQGRPQHF; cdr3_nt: TGTGCCAGCAGTGGGGTGTTTCAACAGGGAAGGCCCCAGCATTTT
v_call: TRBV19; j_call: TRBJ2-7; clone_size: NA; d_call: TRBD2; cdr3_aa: CASSSGSGYEQYF; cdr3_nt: TGTGCCAGTAGTAGCGGGAGCGGGTACGAGCAGTACTTC
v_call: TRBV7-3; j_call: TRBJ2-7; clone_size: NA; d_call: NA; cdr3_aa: CASSLAEAYEQYF; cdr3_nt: TGTGCCAGCAGCTTAGCGGAAGCCTACGAGCAGTACTTC
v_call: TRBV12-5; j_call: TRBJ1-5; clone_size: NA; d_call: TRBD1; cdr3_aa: CASGLMTGGWSNQPQHF; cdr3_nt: TGTGCTAGTGGTTTAATGACAGGGGGCTGGAGCAATCAGCCCCAGCATTTT
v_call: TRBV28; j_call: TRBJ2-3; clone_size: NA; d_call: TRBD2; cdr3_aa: CASSFLRAGVSDTQYF; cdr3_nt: TGTGCCAGCAGTTTCCTTCGAGCGGGAGTGTCAGATACGCAGTATTTT
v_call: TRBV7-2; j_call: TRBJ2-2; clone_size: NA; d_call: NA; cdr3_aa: CASRSQARGNTGELFF; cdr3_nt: TGTGCCAGCAGATCCCAAGCACGGGGGAACACCGGGGAGCTGTTTTTT
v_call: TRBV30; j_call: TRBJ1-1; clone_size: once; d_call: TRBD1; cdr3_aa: CAWSDRDRDSFTEAFF; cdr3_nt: TGTGCCTGGAGTGACCGGGACAGGGATAGTTTCACTGAAGCTTTCTTT
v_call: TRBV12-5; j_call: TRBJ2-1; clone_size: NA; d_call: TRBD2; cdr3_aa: CASGLIPTSGLVYNEQFF; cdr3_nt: TGTGCTAGTGGTTTGATCCCGACTAGCGGGCTGGTGTACAATGAGCAGTTCTTC
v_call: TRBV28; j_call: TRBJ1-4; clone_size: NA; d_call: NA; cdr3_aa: CASSTTGSGGGEKLFF; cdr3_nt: TGTGCCAGCAGTACCACGGGGTCGGGGGGTGGTGAAAAACTGTTTTTT
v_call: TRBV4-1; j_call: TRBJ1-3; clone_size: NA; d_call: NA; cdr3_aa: CASSPAGSSGNTIYF; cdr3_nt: TGCGCCAGCAGCCCGGCGGGGAGCTCTGGAAACACCATATATTTT
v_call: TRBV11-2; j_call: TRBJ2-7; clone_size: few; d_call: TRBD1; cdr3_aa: CASSQGQGIDEQYF; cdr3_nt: TGTGCCAGCAGCCAAGGACAGGGTATCGACGAGCAGTACTTC
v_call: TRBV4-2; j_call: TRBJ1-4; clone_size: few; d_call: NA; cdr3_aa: CASSQAGSSEKLFF; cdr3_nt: TGTGCCAGCAGCCAAGCGGGGTCGAGTGAAAAACTGTTTTTT
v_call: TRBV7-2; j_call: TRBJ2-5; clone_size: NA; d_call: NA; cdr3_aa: CASSLGAGETQYF; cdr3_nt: TGTGCCAGCAGCTTAGGGGCGGGAGAGACCCAGTACTTC
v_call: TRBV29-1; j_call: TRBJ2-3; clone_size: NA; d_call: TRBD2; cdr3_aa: CSVVGSGRTDTQYF; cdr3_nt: TGCAGCGTTGTCGGTAGCGGGAGAACAGATACGCAGTATTTT